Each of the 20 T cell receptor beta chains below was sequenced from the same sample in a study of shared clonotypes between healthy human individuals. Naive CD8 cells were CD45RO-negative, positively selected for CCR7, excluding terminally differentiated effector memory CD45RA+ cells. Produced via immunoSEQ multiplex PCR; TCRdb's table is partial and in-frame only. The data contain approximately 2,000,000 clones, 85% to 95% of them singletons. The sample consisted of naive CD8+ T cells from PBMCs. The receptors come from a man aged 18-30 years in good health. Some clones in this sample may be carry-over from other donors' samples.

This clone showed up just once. The CDR3 DNA reads as TGTGCCAGCTCACTGGACAGCTACGAGCAGTACTTC. The encoded protein is CASSLDSYEQYF. The V gene is TRBV18, the J gene TRBJ2-7; D may be TRBD1 (6 bases). Trimming left V 4 bases short and J 3 bases short, with 7 bases between. CDR1 and CDR2 (germline): KGHSH, LQKENI. The CDR3 totals 12 residues. Combining the CDR3 with reference TRBV18 and TRBJ2-7 gives the whole variable domain NAGVMQNPRHLVRRRGQEARLRCSPMKGHSHVYWYRQLPEEGLKFMVYLQKENIIDESGMPKERFSAEFPKEGPSILRIQQVVRGDSAAYFCASSLDSYEQYFGPGTRLTVT.

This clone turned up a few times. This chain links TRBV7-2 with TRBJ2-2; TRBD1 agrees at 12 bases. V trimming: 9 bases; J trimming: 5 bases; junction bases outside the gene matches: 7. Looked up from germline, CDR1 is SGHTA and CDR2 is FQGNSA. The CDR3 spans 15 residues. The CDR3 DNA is TGTGCCAGTCCACGGGACAGGGGGCTAACCGGGGAGCTGTTTTTT. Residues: CASPRDRGLTGELFF.

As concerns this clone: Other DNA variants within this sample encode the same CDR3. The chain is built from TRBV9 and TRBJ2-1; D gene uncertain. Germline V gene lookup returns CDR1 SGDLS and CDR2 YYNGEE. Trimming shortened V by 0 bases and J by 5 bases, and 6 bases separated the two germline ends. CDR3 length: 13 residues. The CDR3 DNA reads TGTGCCAGCAGCGTAGTGGGCGACAATGAGCAGTTCTTC. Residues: CASSVVGDNEQFF.

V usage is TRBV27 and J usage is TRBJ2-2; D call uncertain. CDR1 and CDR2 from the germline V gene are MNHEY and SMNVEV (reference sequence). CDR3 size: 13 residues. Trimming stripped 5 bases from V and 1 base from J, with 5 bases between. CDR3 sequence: CASSAMNTGELFF. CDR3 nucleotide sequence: TGTGCCAGCAGTGCCATGAACACCGGGGAGCTGTTTTTT.

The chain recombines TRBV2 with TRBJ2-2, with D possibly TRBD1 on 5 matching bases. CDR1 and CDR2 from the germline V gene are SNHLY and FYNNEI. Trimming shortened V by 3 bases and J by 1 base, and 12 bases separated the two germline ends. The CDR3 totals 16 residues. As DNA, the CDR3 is TGTGCCAGCAGTGACTACGGTCAGGGGAACACCGGGGAGCTGTTTTTT. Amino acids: CASSDYGQGNTGELFF.

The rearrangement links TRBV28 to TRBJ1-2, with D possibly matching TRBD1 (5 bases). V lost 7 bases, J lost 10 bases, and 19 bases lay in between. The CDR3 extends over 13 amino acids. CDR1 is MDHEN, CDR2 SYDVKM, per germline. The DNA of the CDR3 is TGTGCCAGCACCTGGGACGCCCGGGGGGTCTACACCTTC. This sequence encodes CASTWDARGVYTF.

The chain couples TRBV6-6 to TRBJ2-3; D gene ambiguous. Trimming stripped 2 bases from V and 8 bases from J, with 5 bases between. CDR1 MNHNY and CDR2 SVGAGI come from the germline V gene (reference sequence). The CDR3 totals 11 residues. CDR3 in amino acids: CASSYASTQYF. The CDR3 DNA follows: TGTGCCAGCAGTTACGCCAGTACGCAGTATTTT.

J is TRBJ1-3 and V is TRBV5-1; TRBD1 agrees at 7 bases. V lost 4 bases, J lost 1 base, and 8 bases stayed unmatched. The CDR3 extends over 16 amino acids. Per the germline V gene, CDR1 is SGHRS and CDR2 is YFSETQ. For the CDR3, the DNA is TGCGCCAGCAGCAAGGGGGCAGCAGCTTCTGGAAACACCATATATTTT. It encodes CASSKGAAASGNTIYF. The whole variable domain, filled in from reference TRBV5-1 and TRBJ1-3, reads KAGVTQTPRYLIKTRGQQVTLSCSPISGHRSVSWYQQTPGQGLQFLFEYFSETQRNKGNFPGRFSGRQFSNSRSEMNVSTLELGDSALYLCASSKGAAASGNTIYFGEGSWLTVV.

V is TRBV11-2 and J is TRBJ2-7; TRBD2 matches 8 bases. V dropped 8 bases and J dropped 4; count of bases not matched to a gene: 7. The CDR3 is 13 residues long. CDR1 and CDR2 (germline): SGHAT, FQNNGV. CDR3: CASGGLGIYEQYF. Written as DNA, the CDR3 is TGTGCCAGCGGGGGACTAGGGATTTACGAGCAGTACTTC.

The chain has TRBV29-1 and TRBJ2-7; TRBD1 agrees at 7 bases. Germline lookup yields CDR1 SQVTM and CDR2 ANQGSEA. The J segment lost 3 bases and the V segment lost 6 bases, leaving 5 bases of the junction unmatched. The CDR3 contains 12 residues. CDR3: CSVQGQNYEQYF. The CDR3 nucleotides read TGCAGCGTGCAGGGACAGAACTACGAGCAGTACTTC.

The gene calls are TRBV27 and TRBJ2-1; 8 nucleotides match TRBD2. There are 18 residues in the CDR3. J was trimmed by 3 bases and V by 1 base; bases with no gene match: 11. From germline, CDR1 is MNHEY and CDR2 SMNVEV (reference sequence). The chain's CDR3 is CASSLLPVTSGFYNEQFF. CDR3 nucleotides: TGTGCCAGCAGTTTATTGCCCGTTACTAGCGGATTCTACAATGAGCAGTTCTTC.

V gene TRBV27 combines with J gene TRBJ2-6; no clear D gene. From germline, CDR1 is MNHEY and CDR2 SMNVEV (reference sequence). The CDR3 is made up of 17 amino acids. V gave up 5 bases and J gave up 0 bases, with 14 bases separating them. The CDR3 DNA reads TGTGCCAGCAGTCCCCTGGTAGTTCGCTCTGGGGCCAACGTCCTGACTTTC. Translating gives CASSPLVVRSGANVLTF.

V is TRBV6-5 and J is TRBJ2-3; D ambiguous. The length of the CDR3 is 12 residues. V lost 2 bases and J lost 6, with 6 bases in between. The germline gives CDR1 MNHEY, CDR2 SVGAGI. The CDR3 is CASSYRADTQYF. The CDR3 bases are TGTGCCAGCAGTTACCGAGCCGATACGCAGTATTTT.

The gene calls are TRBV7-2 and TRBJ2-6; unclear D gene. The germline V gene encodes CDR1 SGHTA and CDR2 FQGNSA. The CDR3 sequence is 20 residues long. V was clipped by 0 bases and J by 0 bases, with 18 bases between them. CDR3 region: CASSLALRQGFHSGANVLTF. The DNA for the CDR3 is TGTGCCAGCAGCTTAGCACTGAGACAAGGTTTTCACTCTGGGGCCAACGTCCTGACTTTC.

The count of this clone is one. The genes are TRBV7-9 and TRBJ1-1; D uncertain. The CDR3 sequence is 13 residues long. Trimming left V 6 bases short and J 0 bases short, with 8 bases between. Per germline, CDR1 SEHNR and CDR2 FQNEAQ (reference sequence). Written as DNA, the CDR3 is TGTGCCAGCAGTCGGGTCCTGAACACTGAAGCTTTCTTT. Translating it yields CASSRVLNTEAFF.

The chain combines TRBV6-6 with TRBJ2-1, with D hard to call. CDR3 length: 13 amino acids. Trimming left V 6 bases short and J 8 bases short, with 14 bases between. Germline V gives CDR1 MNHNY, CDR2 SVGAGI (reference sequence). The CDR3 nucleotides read TGTGCCAGCAGCCCCTACGACGACTATGAGCAGTTCTTC. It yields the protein CASSPYDDYEQFF.

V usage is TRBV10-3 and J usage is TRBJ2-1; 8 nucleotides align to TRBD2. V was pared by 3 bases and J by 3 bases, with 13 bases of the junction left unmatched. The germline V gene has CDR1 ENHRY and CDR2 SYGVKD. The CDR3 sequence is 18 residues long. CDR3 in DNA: TGTGCCATCAGTGACCCGCTAGCGGGTGATGCCAGCTACAATGAGCAGTTCTTC. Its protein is CAISDPLAGDASYNEQFF.

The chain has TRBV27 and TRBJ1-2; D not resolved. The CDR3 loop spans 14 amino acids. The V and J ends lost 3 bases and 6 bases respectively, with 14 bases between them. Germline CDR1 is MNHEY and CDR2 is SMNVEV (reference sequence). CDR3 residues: CASSFRLNDDGYTF. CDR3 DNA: TGTGCCAGCAGTTTCCGCCTAAACGACGATGGCTACACCTTC.

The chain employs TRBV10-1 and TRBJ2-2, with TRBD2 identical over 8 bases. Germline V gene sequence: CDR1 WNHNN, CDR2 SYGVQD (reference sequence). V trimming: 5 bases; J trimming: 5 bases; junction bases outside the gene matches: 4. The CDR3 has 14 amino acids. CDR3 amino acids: CASSRAGETGELFF. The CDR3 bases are TGCGCCAGCAGTCGAGCGGGAGAGACCGGGGAGCTGTTTTTT.

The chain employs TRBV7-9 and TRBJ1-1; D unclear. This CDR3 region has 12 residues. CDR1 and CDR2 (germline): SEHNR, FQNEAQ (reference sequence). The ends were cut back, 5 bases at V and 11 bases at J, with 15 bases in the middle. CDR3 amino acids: CASSPPLEAAFF. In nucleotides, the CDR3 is TGTGCCAGCAGCCCCCCTTTAGAGGCCGCTTTCTTT.